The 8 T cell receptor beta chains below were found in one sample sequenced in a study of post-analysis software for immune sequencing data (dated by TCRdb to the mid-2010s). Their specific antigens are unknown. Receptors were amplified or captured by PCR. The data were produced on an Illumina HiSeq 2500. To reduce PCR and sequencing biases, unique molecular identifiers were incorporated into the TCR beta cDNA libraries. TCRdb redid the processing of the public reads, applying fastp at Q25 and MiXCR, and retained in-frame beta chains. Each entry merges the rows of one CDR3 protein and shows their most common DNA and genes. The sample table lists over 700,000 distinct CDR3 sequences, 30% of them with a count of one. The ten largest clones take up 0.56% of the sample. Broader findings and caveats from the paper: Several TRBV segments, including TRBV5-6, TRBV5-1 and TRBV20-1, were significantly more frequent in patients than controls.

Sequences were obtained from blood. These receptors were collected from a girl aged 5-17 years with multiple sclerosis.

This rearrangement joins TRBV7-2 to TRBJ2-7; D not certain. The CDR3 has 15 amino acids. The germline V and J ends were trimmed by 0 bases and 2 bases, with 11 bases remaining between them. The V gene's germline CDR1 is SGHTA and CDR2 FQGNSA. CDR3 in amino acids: CASSLASARTYEQYF. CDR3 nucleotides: TGTGCCAGCAGCTTAGCGTCGGCAAGAACCTACGAGCAGTACTTC.

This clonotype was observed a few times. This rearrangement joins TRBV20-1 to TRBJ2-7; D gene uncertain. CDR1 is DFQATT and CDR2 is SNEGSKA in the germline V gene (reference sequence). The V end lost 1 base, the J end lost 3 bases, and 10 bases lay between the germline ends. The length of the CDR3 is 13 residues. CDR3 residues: CSARVTANYEQYF. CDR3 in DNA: TGCAGTGCTAGAGTTACAGCGAACTACGAGCAGTACTTC.

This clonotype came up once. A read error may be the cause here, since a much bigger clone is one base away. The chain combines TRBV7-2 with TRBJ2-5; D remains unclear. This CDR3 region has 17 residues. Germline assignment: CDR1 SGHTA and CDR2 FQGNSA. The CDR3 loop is CASSLATALVLREIQYF. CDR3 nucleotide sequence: TGTGCCAGCAGCTTAGCCACAGCTCTGGTCCTCAGAGAGATCCAGTACTTC.

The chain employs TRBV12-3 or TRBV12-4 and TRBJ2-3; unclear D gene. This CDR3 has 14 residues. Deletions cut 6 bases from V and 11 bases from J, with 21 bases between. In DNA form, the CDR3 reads TGTGCCAGCAGCACCTCGAGGAGCACAGATGTGCAGTATTTT. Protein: CASSTSRSTDVQYF.

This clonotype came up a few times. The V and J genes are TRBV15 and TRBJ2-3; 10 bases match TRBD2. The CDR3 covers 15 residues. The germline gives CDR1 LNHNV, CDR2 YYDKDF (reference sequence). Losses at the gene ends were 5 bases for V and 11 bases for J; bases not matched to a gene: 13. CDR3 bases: TGTGCCACCAGCCCCCGCCCAACTAGCGGGATAATGCAGTATTTT. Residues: CATSPRPTSGIMQYF. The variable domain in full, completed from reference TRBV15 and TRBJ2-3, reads DAMVIQNPRYQVTQFGKPVTLSCSQTLNHNVMYWYQQKSSQAPKLLFHYYDKDFNNEADTPDNFQSRRPNTSFCFLDIRSPGLGDTAMYLCATSPRPTSGIMQYFGPGTRLTVL.

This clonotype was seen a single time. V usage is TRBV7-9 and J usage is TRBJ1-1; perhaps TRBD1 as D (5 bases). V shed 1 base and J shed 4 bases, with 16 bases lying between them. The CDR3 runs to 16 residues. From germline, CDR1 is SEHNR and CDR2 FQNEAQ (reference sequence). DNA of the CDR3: TGTGCCAGCAGCTTAGTGGGCGGGGGAGTATCCACTGAAGCTTTCTTT. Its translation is CASSLVGGGVSTEAFF.

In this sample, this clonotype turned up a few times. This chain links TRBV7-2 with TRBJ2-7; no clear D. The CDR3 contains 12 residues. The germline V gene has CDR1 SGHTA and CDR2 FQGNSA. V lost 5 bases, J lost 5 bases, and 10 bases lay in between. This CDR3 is CASSGLTDEQYF. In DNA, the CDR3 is TGTGCCAGCAGCGGCCTGACCGACGAGCAGTACTTC.

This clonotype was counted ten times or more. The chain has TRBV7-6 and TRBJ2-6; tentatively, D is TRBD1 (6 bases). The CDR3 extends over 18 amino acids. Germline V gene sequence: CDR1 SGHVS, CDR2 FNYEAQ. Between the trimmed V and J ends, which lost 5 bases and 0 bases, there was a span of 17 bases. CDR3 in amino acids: CASSPTARGYSGANVLTF. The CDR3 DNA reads TGTGCCAGCAGCCCTACCGCGAGGGGGTACTCTGGGGCCAACGTCCTGACTTTC.